The T cell receptor beta chain described here comes from a study of T-cell reconstitution after alpha-beta-depleted transplantation in children. The CDR3 is 12 amino acids. V was cut by 6 bases and J by 3 bases, with 9 bases left in between. From germline, CDR1 is SNHLY and CDR2 FYNNEI. Unique molecular identifiers were incorporated during preparation of the TCRbeta library. TCRdb redid the calling of the PCR reads with MiXCR, one entry per CDR3 protein. The table shows around 340,000 distinct CDR3 sequences, with 13% occurring only once. The chain links TRBV2 to TRBJ2-7, with a tentative D call TRBD1 (5 bases). This specimen consisted of PBMCs, obtained from the stem cell graft. The TCR comes from a human donor who donated a stem cell graft to a child with Fanconi anemia. The CDR3 nucleotides are TGTGCCAGCAGGCTGACAGTCTACGAGCAGTACTTC. It yields the protein CASRLTVYEQYF.